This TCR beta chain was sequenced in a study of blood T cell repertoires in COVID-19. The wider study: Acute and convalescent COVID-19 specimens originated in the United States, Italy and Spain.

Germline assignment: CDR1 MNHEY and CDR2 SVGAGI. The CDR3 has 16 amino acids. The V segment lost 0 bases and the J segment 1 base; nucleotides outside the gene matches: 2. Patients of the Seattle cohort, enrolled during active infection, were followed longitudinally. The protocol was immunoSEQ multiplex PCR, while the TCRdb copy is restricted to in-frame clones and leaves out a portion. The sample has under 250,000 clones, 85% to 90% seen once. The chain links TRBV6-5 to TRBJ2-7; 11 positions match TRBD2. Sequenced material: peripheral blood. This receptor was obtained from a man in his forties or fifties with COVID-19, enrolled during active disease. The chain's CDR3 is CASSYSVAGGSYEQYF. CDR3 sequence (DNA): TGTGCCAGCAGTTACTCGGTAGCGGGAGGGTCCTACGAGCAGTACTTC.